Shown below are 17 T cell receptor beta chains from a single sample sequenced in a study of T cell responses to AZD1222 COVID-19 vaccine. Produced via immunoSEQ multiplex PCR; TCRdb's table is partial and in-frame only. The repertoire holds about 83,000 clones, 80% to 95% seen once, with 25% to 30% in the top ten. Material: peripheral blood, obtained 28 days after the second AZD1222 dose. The receptor set was obtained from an adult who received the AZD1222 COVID-19 vaccine.

The chain is built from TRBV5-1 and TRBJ2-2; D ambiguous. Per germline, CDR1 SGHRS and CDR2 YFSETQ. The germline V and J ends were trimmed by 2 bases and 4 bases, with 9 bases remaining between them. CDR3 length: 14 residues. CDR3 nucleotides: TGCGCCAGCAGCTTCGGGTCGGGCACCGGGGAGCTGTTTTTT. Its translation: CASSFGSGTGELFF.

The CDR3 protein is CASSFRASYNEQFF. CDR3 nucleotides: TGTGCCAGCAGTTTTAGAGCCTCCTACAATGAGCAGTTCTTC. V and J are TRBV6-2 or TRBV6-3 and TRBJ2-1; D call uncertain. CDR1 is MNHEY, CDR2 SVGEGT, per germline. V was cut by 4 bases and J by 0 bases, with 7 bases left in between. The length of the CDR3 is 14 residues.

Only a few counts were recorded for this clone. The genes are TRBV7-2 and TRBJ1-6; D is unresolved. From germline, CDR1 is SGHTA and CDR2 FQGNSA. The germline V and J ends were trimmed by 5 bases and 1 base, with 12 bases remaining between them. The CDR3 has 16 residues. The CDR3 sequence is CASSARARSYNSPLHF. The DNA for the CDR3 is TGTGCCAGCAGCGCCCGGGCCCGGTCCTATAATTCACCCCTCCACTTT.

The V and J genes are TRBV7-9 and TRBJ2-7; the match to TRBD2 covers 8 bases. This CDR3 region has 14 residues. Germline V gene sequence: CDR1 SEHNR, CDR2 FQNEAQ (reference sequence). After removal of 4 bases from V and 3 bases from J, the junction contained 5 bases not matched to a gene. For the CDR3, the DNA is TGTGCCAGCAGCTGGAGCGGGAGCGGCTACGAGCAGTACTTC. Translation: CASSWSGSGYEQYF.

V is TRBV27 and J is TRBJ2-7; 8 positions agree with TRBD1. CDR3 size: 13 residues. V lost 6 bases to trimming and J lost 3 bases; unmatched junction nucleotides: 4. The germline V gene encodes CDR1 MNHEY and CDR2 SMNVEV (reference sequence). This CDR3 reads CASRTGEIYEQYF. The CDR3 DNA reads TGTGCCAGCAGGACAGGGGAGATCTACGAGCAGTACTTC.

The chain has TRBV28 and TRBJ2-1; possibly TRBD2 for D (5 bases). Trimming shortened V by 7 bases and J by 7 bases, and 14 bases separated the two germline ends. The CDR3 consists of 13 residues. CDR1 and CDR2 (germline): MDHEN, SYDVKM. This CDR3 reads CASTRGVVNEQFF. CDR3 DNA sequence: TGTGCCAGCACCCGGGGAGTAGTAAATGAGCAGTTCTTC.

This rearrangement joins TRBV28 to TRBJ1-5, with D hard to call. The V and J ends lost 8 bases and 5 bases respectively, with 13 bases between them. The germline V gene has CDR1 MDHEN and CDR2 SYDVKM. The CDR3 totals 13 residues. CDR3 coding DNA: TGTGCCAGCCGGTGGGGATCATATCAGCCCCAGCATTTT. Protein product: CASRWGSYQPQHF.

Remarks on this clone: Sequence at one end of the junction differs from germline and may be a read error. The gene calls are TRBV2 and TRBJ1-2; D remains ambiguous. The germline V gene encodes CDR1 SNHLY and CDR2 FYNNEI. The CDR3 is made up of 13 amino acids. The CDR3 loop reads CASSEDRDYGYTF. In nucleotides, the CDR3 is TGTGCCAGCAGCGAAGACCGGGACTATGGCTACACCTTC.

This clone was counted between two and nine times. This sequence joins TRBV2 and TRBJ1-5; D gene unclear. Germline V gene lookup returns CDR1 SNHLY and CDR2 FYNNEI. Trimming cost V 7 bases and J 4 bases, with 14 bases left between them. CDR3 length equals 14 residues. The CDR3 DNA is TGTGCCAGCACCCCCGACATGACTAATCAGCCCCAGCATTTT. Translated, it gives CASTPDMTNQPQHF.

This clone came up once. The V call is TRBV2, the J call TRBJ2-5; D possibly corresponds to TRBD2 (5 bases). CDR1 and CDR2 (germline): SNHLY, FYNNEI. The length of the CDR3 is 16 residues. V was pared by 7 bases and J by 5 bases, with 23 bases between. In nucleotides, the CDR3 is TGTGCCAGCAAACAAGGAGAACTAGGTAGAAGTGAGACCCAGTACTTC. This sequence encodes CASKQGELGRSETQYF.

V usage is TRBV7-9 and J usage is TRBJ2-4; no firm D call. The length of the CDR3 is 15 residues. Trimming removed 2 bases from V and 4 bases from J, with 12 bases in between. Germline loops: CDR1 SEHNR, CDR2 FQNEAQ (reference sequence). The CDR3 region is CASSLSLGPKNIQYF. As DNA, the CDR3 is TGTGCCAGCAGCTTATCTCTGGGCCCGAAAAACATTCAGTACTTC.

This sequence joins TRBV7-3 and TRBJ1-2; TRBD1 aligns across 9 bases. After removal of 5 bases from V and 6 bases from J, the junction contained 4 bases not matched to a gene. Germline-derived CDR1 and CDR2 are SGHTA and FQGTGA. CDR3 length: 13 amino acids. In nucleotides, the CDR3 is TGTGCCAGCAGCCGTACAGGGGGCGATGGCTACACCTTC. It encodes CASSRTGGDGYTF.

This clone was observed a single time. The J gene is TRBJ2-2, the V gene TRBV5-5; 10 bases agree with TRBD2. Per the germline V gene, CDR1 is SGHKS and CDR2 is YYEKEE (reference sequence). Trimming at V came to 2 bases and at J to 2 bases, leaving 3 bases not matched to a gene. This CDR3 has 16 amino acids. The CDR3 DNA sequence: TGTGCCAGCAGCTTCGGACTAGCGGTTAACACCGGGGAGCTGTTTTTT. The encoded protein is CASSFGLAVNTGELFF.

The gene calls are TRBV6-5 and TRBJ2-2; the D is unclear. V lost 8 bases and J lost 6, with 16 bases in between. Germline CDR1 MNHEY, CDR2 SVGAGI. CDR3 length: 14 residues. This CDR3 reads CASVASMSAGELFF. The DNA for the CDR3 is TGTGCCAGCGTTGCGTCGATGTCTGCCGGGGAGCTGTTTTTT.

The gene calls are TRBV15 and TRBJ2-3; TRBD2 might be the D (5 bases). V shed 7 bases and J shed 6 bases, with 11 bases lying between them. Germline V gene sequence: CDR1 LNHNV, CDR2 YYDKDF (reference sequence). The CDR3 has 12 residues. The CDR3 nucleotides are TGTGCCACCAAAAAACGGGGTGATACGCAGTATTTT. This translates into CATKKRGDTQYF.

This clone has just a few counts. The chain carries TRBV11-1 and TRBJ2-1, with 10 nucleotides matching TRBD1. After removal of 5 bases from V and 2 bases from J, the junction contained 3 bases not matched to a gene. This CDR3 region has 15 residues. From germline, CDR1 is SGHAT and CDR2 FQDESV (reference sequence). CDR3: CASSPGQGAYNEQFF. In DNA form, the CDR3 reads TGTGCCAGCAGCCCCGGACAGGGGGCCTACAATGAGCAGTTCTTC.

This chain connects TRBV12-3 or TRBV12-4 to TRBJ1-1; D not certain. The CDR3 is made up of 10 amino acids. Trimming took 6 bases from V and 3 from J, leaving 2 bases between them. The CDR3 sequence is CASRYTEAFF. In DNA, the CDR3 is TGTGCCAGCAGATACACTGAAGCTTTCTTT.